Sequencing of this T cell receptor beta chain was carried out in a study of breast tumors, draining lymph nodes, adjacent tissues. Looked up from germline, CDR1 is MNHNS and CDR2 is SASEGT. V lost 6 bases to trimming and J lost 6 bases, with 18 bases between them. The CDR3 covers 15 residues. Breast cancer patients provided tissue from their axillary draining lymph nodes. Via MiXCR, TCRdb re-called the multiplex PCR reads, giving one row per CDR3 protein. The sample gives around 150,000 distinct CDR3 sequences, 32% of which show up once; about 2.5% is in the top ten. In its sample, this clonotype was seen many times.

This receptor was identified in a female donor with breast cancer. Some clones in this sample may be carry-over from other donors' samples. The V and J genes are TRBV6-1 and TRBJ2-1, with a tentative D call TRBD1 (6 bases). The specimen was axillary lymph node tissue. CDR3 residues: CASRPGQHFTNEQFF. In nucleotides, the CDR3 is TGTGCCAGCAGACCCGGACAGCACTTTACCAATGAGCAGTTCTTC.